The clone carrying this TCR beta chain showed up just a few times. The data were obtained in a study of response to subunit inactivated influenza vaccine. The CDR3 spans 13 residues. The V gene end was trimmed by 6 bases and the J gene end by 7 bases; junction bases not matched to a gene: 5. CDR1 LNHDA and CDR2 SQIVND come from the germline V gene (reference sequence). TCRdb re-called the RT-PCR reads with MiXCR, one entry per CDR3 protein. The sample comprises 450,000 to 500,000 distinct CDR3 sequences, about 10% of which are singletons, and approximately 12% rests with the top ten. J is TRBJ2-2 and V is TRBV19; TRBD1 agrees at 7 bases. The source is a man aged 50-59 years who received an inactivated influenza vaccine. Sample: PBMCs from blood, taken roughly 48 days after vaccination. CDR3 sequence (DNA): TGTGCCAGTAGGCTTCAGGGGGTCGGGGAGCTGTTTTTT. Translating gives CASRLQGVGELFF.